This entry is about one T cell receptor (beta chain). No antigen is known for it. The protocol was immunoSEQ multiplex PCR, while the TCRdb copy is restricted to in-frame clones and leaves out a portion. The table records some 87,000 clones, over 75% of them present only once. Per the germline V gene, CDR1 is SNHLY and CDR2 is FYNNEI. V was shortened by 4 bases and J by 4 bases, with 8 bases between the two germline ends. The CDR3 loop spans 13 amino acids. This entry is derived from a study of glioma-infiltrating T cells after dendritic cell vaccination. Study-level points and caveats: TCR clonality showed no direct relationship with survival. Complete blood and tumor specimen sets were limited to few patients.

None of the glioblastoma patients had an isocitrate dehydrogenase mutation. Before vaccination, two weeks after the third vaccination, and at progression, PBMC were collected. Specimen: blood, collected before dendritic cell vaccination. The source is a human donor with glioblastoma. The rearrangement uses TRBV2 and TRBJ1-5; D unresolved. The CDR3 sequence is CASSGERNQPQHF. CDR3 DNA: TGTGCCAGCAGTGGGGAGCGAAATCAGCCCCAGCATTTT.